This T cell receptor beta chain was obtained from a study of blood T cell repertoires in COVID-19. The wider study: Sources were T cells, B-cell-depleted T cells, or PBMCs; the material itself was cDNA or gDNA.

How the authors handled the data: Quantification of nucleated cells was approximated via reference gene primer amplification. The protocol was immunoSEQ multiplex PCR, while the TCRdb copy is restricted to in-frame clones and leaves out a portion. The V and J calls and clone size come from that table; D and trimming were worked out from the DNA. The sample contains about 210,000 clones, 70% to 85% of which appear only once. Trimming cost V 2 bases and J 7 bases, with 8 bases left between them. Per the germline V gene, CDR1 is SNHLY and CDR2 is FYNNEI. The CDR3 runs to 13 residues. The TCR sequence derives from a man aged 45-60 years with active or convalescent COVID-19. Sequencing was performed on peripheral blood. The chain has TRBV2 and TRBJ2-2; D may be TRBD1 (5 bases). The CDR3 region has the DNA TGTGCCAGCAGTGAACAGGGTGGCGGGGAGCTGTTTTTT. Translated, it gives CASSEQGGGELFF. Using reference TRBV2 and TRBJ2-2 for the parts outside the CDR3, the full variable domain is EPEVTQTPSHQVTQMGQEVILRCVPISNHLYFYWYRQILGQKVEFLVSFYNNEISEKSEIFDDQFSVERPDGSNFTLKIRSTKLEDSAMYFCASSEQGGGELFFGEGSRLTVL.